A selection of T cell receptor beta chains follows, all from one sample in a study of cytomegalovirus exposure and HLA in healthy donors. Assay: immunoSEQ multiplex PCR; the TCRdb copy retains only in-frame clones and omits some. The sample carries over 250,000 clones, about 75% recorded once. The sample taken for sequencing was PBMCs. These receptors were obtained from a female donor in good health and CMV-seronegative. CDR3s include the opening cysteine and the closing phenylalanine or tryptophan. D genes are given only for firm matches. Size is omitted from some rows. Given values are once, few, many or a class for expanded clones.

>TRBJ2-7|TRBV11-2|once|-
CASRRPGFSSYEQYF
TGTGCCAGCAGGCGTCCGGGTTTTAGCTCCTACGAGCAGTACTTC
>TRBJ1-2|TRBV6-4|-|-
CASSDRKGNGYTF
TGTGCCAGCAGTGATAGAAAGGGGAATGGCTACACCTTC
>TRBJ1-3|TRBV10-3|-|-
CAISEHHRVNSGNTIYF
TGTGCCATCAGTGAGCACCACAGGGTTAACTCTGGAAACACCATATATTTT
>TRBJ1-2|TRBV9|once|TRBD1
CASSPDRLYGYTF
TGTGCCAGCAGCCCGGACAGGCTGTATGGCTACACCTTC
>TRBJ2-7|TRBV7-8|-|TRBD1
CASSGTGGYEQYF
TGTGCCAGCAGCGGGACAGGGGGCTACGAGCAGTACTTC
>TRBJ1-2|TRBV6-1|few|-
CASSEAAGGDGYTF
TGTGCCAGCAGTGAAGCGGCGGGGGGCGATGGCTACACCTTC
>TRBJ2-7|TRBV9|-|TRBD2
CASSVGSTSGSYEQYF
TGTGCCAGCAGCGTAGGGTCGACTAGCGGGTCCTACGAGCAGTACTTC
>TRBJ2-3|TRBV6-1|-|TRBD2
CASSEKTSFLGDTQYF
TGTGCCAGCAGTGAAAAGACTAGCTTTTTAGGAGATACGCAGTATTTT
>TRBJ2-1|TRBV9|once|-
CASSATSSRFRNNEQFF
TGTGCCAGCAGCGCTACTAGCTCCCGATTCAGAAACAATGAGCAGTTCTTC
>TRBJ1-2|TRBV19|few|-
CASSITSYGYTF
TGTGCCAGTAGTATAACCAGTTATGGCTACACCTTC
>TRBJ2-1|TRBV27|-|TRBD1
CASTLVTTGRLNEQFF
TGTGCCAGCACCTTAGTCACGACAGGGCGGCTTAATGAGCAGTTCTTC
>TRBJ2-5|TRBV5-1|once|-
CASSLAGLIQETQYF
TGCGCCAGCAGCTTGGCTGGACTAATACAAGAGACCCAGTACTTC
>TRBJ2-2|TRBV28|-|TRBD2
CASSFEGGRAGELFF
TGTGCCAGCAGTTTCGAAGGAGGGAGGGCCGGGGAGCTGTTTTTT
>TRBJ2-1|TRBV29-1|-|-
CSAGSSGRPFF
TGCAGCGCTGGGAGTTCAGGACGCCCGTTCTTC
>TRBJ1-4|TRBV18|once|-
CASSPRQAGTNEKLFF
TGTGCCAGCTCACCTCGACAGGCGGGAACTAATGAAAAACTGTTTTTT
>TRBJ2-3|TRBV18|-|TRBD2
CASSRTSGTDTQYF
TGTGCCAGCTCACGTACTAGCGGCACAGATACGCAGTATTTT
>TRBJ2-1|TRBV5-1|-|TRBD2
CASSLAGAGGYNEQFF
TGCGCCAGCAGCTTGGCGGGAGCGGGAGGGTACAATGAGCAGTTCTTC
>TRBJ2-1|TRBV6-5|-|TRBD2
CASRSLAGGPNEQFF
TGTGCCAGCAGATCACTAGCGGGAGGGCCCAATGAGCAGTTCTTC
>TRBJ2-1|TRBV7-9|-|-
CASSRAGNEQFF
TGTGCCAGCAGCCGAGCGGGCAATGAGCAGTTCTTC
>TRBJ1-2|TRBV30|-|-
CAWNEGSYYGYTF
TGTGCCTGGAATGAGGGTTCTTACTATGGCTACACCTTC
>TRBJ1-5|TRBV29-1|-|TRBD1
CSVADRGNQPQHF
TGCAGCGTGGCGGACAGGGGCAATCAGCCCCAGCATTTT
>TRBJ2-3|TRBV4-1|-|-
CASSQEGLAVLPQYF
TGCGCCAGCAGCCAAGAGGGGTTAGCGGTCCTCCCGCAGTATTTT
>TRBJ2-5|TRBV5-1|-|-
CASSWGGGTGETQYF
TGCGCCAGCAGCTGGGGGGGCGGTACGGGAGAGACCCAGTACTTC
>TRBJ1-1|TRBV25-1|few|TRBD1
CASSEGDRLNTEAFF
TGTGCCAGCAGTGAAGGGGACAGGCTGAACACTGAAGCTTTCTTT
>TRBJ2-7|TRBV30|-|-
CAWRRAYEQYF
TGTGCCTGGAGGAGGGCCTACGAGCAGTACTTC
>TRBJ2-2|TRBV5-1|few|TRBD2
CATRTGTSGTGELFF
TGCGCCACCAGAACCGGGACTAGCGGGACCGGGGAGCTGTTTTTT
>TRBJ2-5|TRBV30|-|-
CAWAAKGTQYF
TGTGCCTGGGCAGCGAAAGGGACCCAGTACTTC
>TRBJ2-3|TRBV5-6|few|-
CASSSVQARTDTQYF
TGTGCCAGCAGCTCAGTACAGGCGCGCACAGATACGCAGTATTTT
>TRBJ2-6|TRBV28|few|-
CASLLSGANVLTF
TGTGCCAGTCTCCTCTCTGGGGCCAACGTCCTGACTTTC
>TRBJ2-2|TRBV5-1|-|TRBD1
CASSSKGQGIAGELFF
TGCGCCAGCAGCTCGAAGGGACAGGGGATAGCCGGGGAGCTGTTTTTT
>TRBJ1-1|TRBV14|few|TRBD1
CASSQSPGGRAFF
TGTGCCAGCAGCCAATCCCCAGGGGGACGCGCTTTCTTT
>TRBJ2-1|TRBV27|-|TRBD2
CASSPLLAGVGNEQFF
TGTGCCAGCAGCCCTCTTCTAGCGGGAGTTGGCAATGAGCAGTTCTTC
>TRBJ2-1|TRBV2|-|-
CASSIEEGTSLYNEQFF
TGTGCCAGCAGCATAGAGGAGGGAACGTCACTATACAATGAGCAGTTCTTC
>TRBJ2-5|TRBV4-1|few|-
CASSPFFRGSEETQYF
TGCGCCAGCAGCCCCTTTTTTCGGGGGAGCGAAGAGACCCAGTACTTC
>TRBJ2-2|TRBV7-3|-|-
CASSLWAGRHTGELFF
TGTGCCAGCAGCTTATGGGCAGGGAGGCATACCGGGGAGCTGTTTTTT
>TRBJ1-4|TRBV28|-|-
CASSNRALREKLFF
TGTGCCAGCAGTAACAGGGCACTAAGGGAAAAACTGTTTTTT
>TRBJ2-7|TRBV5-4|-|TRBD2
CASSVGLAGPDEQYF
TGTGCCAGCAGCGTGGGACTAGCGGGACCCGACGAGCAGTACTTC
>TRBJ2-7|TRBV5-8|-|-
CARNTMISYEQYF
TGTGCCAGAAATACTATGATCTCCTACGAGCAGTACTTC
>TRBJ2-3|TRBV9|-|-
CASSAHLGVDTQYF
TGTGCCAGCAGCGCCCACCTAGGCGTTGATACGCAGTATTTT
>TRBJ2-1|TRBV15|-|TRBD2
CATSSLADEQFF
TGTGCCACCAGCAGTCTAGCGGATGAGCAGTTCTTC
>TRBJ2-7|TRBV6-5|-|-
CASSQGAYEQYF
TGTGCCAGCAGCCAGGGTGCCTACGAGCAGTACTTC
>TRBJ2-7|TRBV9|few|-
CASSTNGGSSYEQYF
TGTGCCAGCAGCACAAACGGGGGAAGCTCCTACGAGCAGTACTTC
>TRBJ2-6|TRBV5-1|-|-
CASSLVGARGANVLTF
TGCGCCAGCAGCTTGGTAGGGGCTAGGGGGGCCAACGTCCTGACTTTC
>TRBJ2-1|TRBV21-1|-|-
CASSGTSGTHNEQFF
TGTGCCAGCAGCGGGACTAGCGGGACCCACAATGAGCAGTTCTTC
>TRBJ1-1|TRBV6-6|-|-
CASRTLTGDTEAFF
TGTGCCAGCAGGACACTTACAGGAGACACTGAAGCTTTCTTT
>TRBJ2-3|TRBV6-5|-|TRBD2
CASSPGLANVFTQYF
TGTGCCAGCAGTCCGGGACTAGCTAACGTCTTTACGCAGTATTTT
>TRBJ2-5|TRBV5-1|few|-
CASSFKETQYF
TGCGCCAGCAGCTTCAAAGAGACCCAGTACTTC
>TRBJ2-1|TRBV5-1|-|-
CASRGIEPGGDNEQFF
TGCGCCAGCAGAGGGATTGAACCGGGCGGGGACAATGAGCAGTTCTTC
>TRBJ1-5|TRBV29-1|few|TRBD1
CSVAWDRGNQPQHF
TGCAGCGTCGCTTGGGACAGGGGTAATCAGCCCCAGCATTTT
>TRBJ2-7|TRBV2|-|-
CASTVSYEQYF
TGTGCCAGCACTGTATCCTACGAGCAGTACTTC
>TRBJ1-1|TRBV25-1|few|-
CASSSDRSPTEAFF
TGTGCCAGCAGTTCAGACAGGAGTCCGACTGAAGCTTTCTTT
>TRBJ1-1|TRBV7-6|few|-
CASSRRPGEGTEAFF
TGTGCCAGCAGCCGCCGCCCGGGGGAGGGAACTGAAGCTTTCTTT